The 5 T cell receptor beta chains listed next were all sequenced from one sample in a study of T cell clones after liver transplantation. Produced via immunoSEQ multiplex PCR; TCRdb's table is partial and in-frame only. This sample yields under 130,000 clones, of which 80% to 90% are seen a single time; around 3% belongs to the top ten. Source: CD4+ T cells from blood, taken around 50 months after liver transplant. All receptors come from a human patient who received a liver transplant. Some T cells here may be from the graft donor.

This sequence joins TRBV6-5 and TRBJ1-2; the D gene is possibly TRBD1 (5 bases). V was shortened by 7 bases and J by 8 bases, with 17 bases between the two germline ends. This CDR3 has 13 amino acids. Looked up from germline, CDR1 is MNHEY and CDR2 is SVGAGI. The CDR3: CASNNPGGKGYTF. The CDR3 DNA sequence: TGTGCCAGCAATAACCCGGGGGGGAAAGGCTACACCTTC.

The V call is TRBV19, the J call TRBJ2-7, with D uncertain. CDR1 and CDR2 from the germline V gene are LNHDA and SQIVND (reference sequence). Trimming stripped 4 bases from V and 1 base from J, with 20 bases between. This CDR3 region has 17 residues. The CDR3 sequence: CASSTRLGLGGSYEQYF. DNA of the CDR3: TGTGCCAGTAGTACGCGACTTGGGTTAGGTGGGTCCTACGAGCAGTACTTC.

The chain recombines TRBV27 with TRBJ2-7, with D possibly matching TRBD1 (8 bases). V shed 5 bases and J shed 9 bases, with 20 bases lying between them. Germline values: CDR1 MNHEY, CDR2 SMNVEV (reference sequence). The CDR3 is 14 amino acids. In nucleotides, the CDR3 is TGTGCCAGCAGTCCCACAAGGACAGGGAGGGGGCAGTACTTC. Amino acid sequence: CASSPTRTGRGQYF.

The rearrangement joins TRBV5-1 to TRBJ2-1, with 7 bases fitting TRBD2. Germline-derived CDR1 and CDR2 are SGHRS and YFSETQ. The CDR3 totals 19 residues. V lost 2 bases to trimming and J lost 5 bases; unmatched junction nucleotides: 19. In DNA, the CDR3 is TGCGCCAGCAGCTTAGGACCGGGACTATCCTCGCTAAGGGACAATGAGCAGTTCTTC. Protein product: CASSLGPGLSSLRDNEQFF.

In DNA form, the CDR3 reads TGTGCCAGCAGTTTAACCGGGACAGGGGCAGGAAACACCATATATTTT. Its translation is CASSLTGTGAGNTIYF. This chain connects TRBV27 to TRBJ1-3; 10 bases line up with TRBD1. The V gene's germline CDR1 is MNHEY and CDR2 SMNVEV (reference sequence). The CDR3 has 16 residues. Unmatched junction bases numbered 5, after V lost 2 bases and J lost 4 bases.